Listed here are 8 T cell receptor beta chains from one sample, sequenced in a study of T cell repertoires in cytomegalovirus infection (dated by TCRdb to the late 2010s). Sequencing was carried out with an Illumina HiSeq 1500. TCRdb trimmed the raw reads at Q25, called clones with MiXCR and kept productive beta chains. Records with the same CDR3 protein are collapsed into one entry carrying the most frequent genes and DNA. The sample table records 60,000 to 75,000 distinct CDR3 sequences; approximately 30% of these occur just once. Clones ranked in the top ten supply 45% to 75% of the sample. The treatment or condition label for this specimen denotes: in vitro stimulation with specific CMV peptide epitopes to enrich CMV-specific T cells. No antigen is known for these receptors. The starting material was CD8+ T cells from cultured PBMCs, obtained from culture after CMV antigen stimulation. Source of these receptors: a human donor in good health (CMV status not recorded). Some clones in this sample may be carry-over from other donors' samples.

Notes on this clonotype: A read error may be the cause here, since a much bigger clone is one base away. V usage is TRBV12-3 or TRBV12-4 and J usage is TRBJ2-7; D gene uncertain. The CDR3 loop spans 12 amino acids. CDR3 in amino acids: CAGSYLSYEQYF. CDR3 in DNA: TGTGCCGGCAGTTACCTATCCTACGAGCAGTACTTC.

This clonotype came up a few times. This chain joins TRBV3-1 and TRBJ2-5, with D uncertain. Germline V CDR1 and CDR2: LGHDT, YNNKEL (reference sequence). The CDR3 is 14 residues long. The V and J ends lost 4 bases and 5 bases respectively, with 14 bases between them. The CDR3 nucleotides are TGTGCCAGCAGCCCCCGGCAGAGGTGGGAGACCCAGTACTTC. Translating it yields CASSPRQRWETQYF.

V gene TRBV12-3 or TRBV12-4 combines with J gene TRBJ2-3; 15 nucleotides line up with TRBD2. This CDR3 region has 16 residues. The V and J ends lost 3 bases and 3 bases, in that order; junction bases with no gene match: 1. The CDR3 DNA follows: TGTGCCAGCAGTTTCGGACTAGCGGGGGGGACAGATACGCAGTATTTT. Amino acid sequence: CASSFGLAGGTDTQYF.

In DNA, the CDR3 is TGTGCCAGCAGCCAAACCTTATCGGGACTAGCCAACAATGAGCAGTTCTTC. Protein product: CASSQTLSGLANNEQFF. V gene TRBV14 combines with J gene TRBJ2-1, with TRBD2 matching 9 bases. The CDR3 sequence is 17 residues long. Germline CDR1 and CDR2: SGHDN and FVKESK. V was pared by 2 bases and J by 5 bases, with 10 bases of the junction left unmatched.

V gene TRBV14 combines with J gene TRBJ1-2; D is unresolved. With 0 bases removed from V and 4 bases from J, the gap between germline ends came to 6 bases. The V gene's germline CDR1 is SGHDN and CDR2 FVKESK. This CDR3 spans 13 amino acids. CDR3 protein: CASSQEMGYGYTF. DNA for the CDR3: TGTGCCAGCAGCCAAGAGATGGGCTATGGCTACACCTTC.

The V call is TRBV11-2, the J call TRBJ2-1, with D unresolved. Per the germline V gene, CDR1 is SGHAT and CDR2 is FQNNGV. This CDR3 region has 13 residues. V lost 5 bases and J 3 bases, leaving 8 bases between the germline ends. CDR3 in DNA: TGTGCCAGCAGCCCCTCCTACTACAATGAGCAGTTCTTC. Amino acid sequence: CASSPSYYNEQFF.

The V gene is TRBV30, the J gene TRBJ2-2, with D tentatively TRBD1 (6 bases). The V gene's germline CDR1 is GTSNPN and CDR2 SVGIG (reference sequence). The CDR3 extends over 18 amino acids. Trimming removed 0 bases from V and 4 bases from J, with 21 bases in between. The CDR3 nucleotides are TGTGCCTGGAGTGTAACGCTCTTTTTGGGGGCCGGCACCGGGGAGCTGTTTTTT. Amino acids: CAWSVTLFLGAGTGELFF. The complete variable domain, with remaining parts taken from reference TRBV30 and TRBJ2-2, reads SQTIHQWPATLVQPVGSPLSLECTVEGTSNPNLYWYRQAAGRGLQLLFYSVGIGQISSEVPQNLSASRPQDRQFILSSKKLLLSDSGFYLCAWSVTLFLGAGTGELFFGEGSRLTVL.

V and J are TRBV7-9 and TRBJ1-3, with TRBD1 matching 8 bases. Germline CDR1 reads SEHNR; CDR2 reads FQNEAQ (reference sequence). The CDR3 has 15 amino acids. Trimming cost V 0 bases and J 5 bases; bases outside gene matches: 3. The CDR3 bases are TGTGCCAGCAGCTTAGCTCGACAGGGGAGAAACACCATATATTTT. It specifies CASSLARQGRNTIYF.